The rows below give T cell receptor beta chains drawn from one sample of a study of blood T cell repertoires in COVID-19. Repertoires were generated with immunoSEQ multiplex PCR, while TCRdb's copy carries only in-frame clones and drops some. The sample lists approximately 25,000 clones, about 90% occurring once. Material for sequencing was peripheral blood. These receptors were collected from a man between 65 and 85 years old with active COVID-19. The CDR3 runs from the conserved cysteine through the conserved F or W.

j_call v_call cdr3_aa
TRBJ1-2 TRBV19 CASSQTGVSEGYTF
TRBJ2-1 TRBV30 CAWEGTGGVDEQFF
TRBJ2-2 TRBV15 CATSTRTGVAGELFF
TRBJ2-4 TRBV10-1 CASIPAKLRVFLAKNIQYF
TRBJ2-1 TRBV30 CAWSVGSGKYNEQFF
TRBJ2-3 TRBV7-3 CASSSPEGTQYF
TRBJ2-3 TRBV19 CASSIDLWASGGTDTQYF
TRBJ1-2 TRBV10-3 CAISDRPRTEYGYTF
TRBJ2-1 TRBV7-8 CASSLEQGYNEQFF
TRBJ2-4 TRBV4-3 CASSQIGGGKNIQYF
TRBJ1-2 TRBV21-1 CASSPQGGTGDCYGYTF
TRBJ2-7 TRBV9 CASSVESGLNYEQYF
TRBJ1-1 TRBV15 CATSREANTEAFF
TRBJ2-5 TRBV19 CASSPGLLGVSETQYF
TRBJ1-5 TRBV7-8 CASNRDRVNQPQHF
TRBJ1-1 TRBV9 CASSPGGREGSEAFF
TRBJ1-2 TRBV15 CATSRDPRWGYTF
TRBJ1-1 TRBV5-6 CASSVGGSTEAFF
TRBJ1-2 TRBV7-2 CAGSLAWARQGADGYTF
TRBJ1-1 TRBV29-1 CSDGGNVKNTEAFF
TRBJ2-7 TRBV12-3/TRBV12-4 CASSSDTTTGF
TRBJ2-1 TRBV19 CASSTIFPGTSGGINEQFF
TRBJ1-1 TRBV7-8 CASSPAGTGFAFF
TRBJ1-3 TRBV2 CARRRISGNTIYF
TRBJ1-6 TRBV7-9 CASSPQTGVDSPLHF
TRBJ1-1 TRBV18 CASSPSQGARGTEAFF
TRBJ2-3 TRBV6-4 CASSDSGLAGGNTDTQYF
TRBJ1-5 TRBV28 CASSLWAGSNQPQHF
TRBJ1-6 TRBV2 CASSSLPGLNSPLHF
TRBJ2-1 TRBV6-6 CASSYSITGQGYEQFF
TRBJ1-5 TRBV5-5 CASSLAGANQPQHF
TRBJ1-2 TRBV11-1 CASSLDRGSYGYTF
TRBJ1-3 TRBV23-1 CASSRDRNLANTIYF
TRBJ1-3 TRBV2 CASSDLQDRFSGNTIYF
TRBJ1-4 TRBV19 CASTQQGSGEKLFF
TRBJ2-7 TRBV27 CASSSQGEQYF
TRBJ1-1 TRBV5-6 CASSLEEGAEAFF
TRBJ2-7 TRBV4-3 CASSQDIQGWEQYF
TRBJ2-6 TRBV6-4 CASSGLAGVGGANVLTF
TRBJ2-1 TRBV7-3 CASSFSGSNNEQFF
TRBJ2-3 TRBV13 CASSTRGGRFTDTQYF
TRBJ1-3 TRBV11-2 CASSLGPPVKGSGNTIYF
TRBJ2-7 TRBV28 CASSPSVTYEQYF
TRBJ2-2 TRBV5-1 CASSLVGTGELFF
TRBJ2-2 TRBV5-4 CASSLGQGRAGELFF
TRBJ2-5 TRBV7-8 CASSEIAGRVGTQYF
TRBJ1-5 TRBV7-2 CASSLAGRGGDQPQHF
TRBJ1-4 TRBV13 CASSSLTGINEKLFF
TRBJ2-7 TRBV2 CASSAQGSEQYF
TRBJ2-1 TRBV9 CASSARPGQGVHEQFF
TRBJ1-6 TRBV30 CAAHREFGSPLHF
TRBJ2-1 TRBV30 CAWRRGSYNEQFF
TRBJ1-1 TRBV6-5 CASSPRGSVGTEAFF
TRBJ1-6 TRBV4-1 CASSQAPQANNSPLHF
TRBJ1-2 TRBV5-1 CASSLDSTYGYTF
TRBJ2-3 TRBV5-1 CASQGAHWSDTQYF
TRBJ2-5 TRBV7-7 CASSPRRGGLETQYF
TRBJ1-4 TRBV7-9 CASNRRGLNEKLFF
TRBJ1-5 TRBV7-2 CASSLSRSGNQPQHF